This passage covers 28 T cell receptor beta chains from one sample sequenced in a study of CD8+ T cells in alopecia areata. Treatment: oral pan-JAK inhibitor, 5-10 mg twice daily. Isolated RNA was reverse transcribed into cDNA used as the sequencing template. Some clones are missing from TCRdb's copy, which holds only in-frame ones; the method was immunoSEQ multiplex PCR. Of some 100,000 clones in the sample, roughly 58% were seen once. The sample consisted of CD8+ T cells sorted from blood, taken at week 4, from a patient treated with tofacitinib. These receptors all come from a human donor with alopecia areata.

The chain has TRBV29-1 and TRBJ2-1, with D maybe TRBD1 (5 bases). The V gene lost 5 bases and the J gene lost 7 bases, with 9 bases spanning the gap. This CDR3 is built from 11 residues. Germline V CDR1 and CDR2: SQVTM, ANQGSEA. CDR3: CSVSSGNEQFF. CDR3 nucleotide sequence: TGCAGCGTTTCATCAGGGAATGAGCAGTTCTTC.

The V and J genes are TRBV2 and TRBJ1-4; no clear D. Germline V gives CDR1 SNHLY, CDR2 FYNNEI. V was shortened by 7 bases and J by 4 bases, with 7 bases between the two germline ends. The CDR3 runs to 12 residues. CDR3: CASKTYNEKLFF. The CDR3 DNA follows: TGTGCCAGCAAGACATATAATGAAAAACTGTTTTTT.

This sequence joins TRBV30 and TRBJ1-1; the D gene is possibly TRBD1 (6 bases). The CDR3 length is 14 residues. Trimming left V 0 bases short and J 3 bases short, with 11 bases between. CDR1 is GTSNPN, CDR2 SVGIG, per germline (reference sequence). The CDR3 spells CAWSVRQGYTEAFF. Here the CDR3 DNA reads TGTGCCTGGAGTGTAAGGCAGGGGTACACTGAAGCTTTCTTT.

V gene TRBV11-1 combines with J gene TRBJ2-1; no firm D call. Germline V gene sequence: CDR1 SGHAT, CDR2 FQDESV (reference sequence). The CDR3 spans 13 residues. V lost 8 bases and J lost 2, with 10 bases in between. CDR3: CASELTAYNEQFF. The CDR3 DNA follows: TGTGCCAGCGAACTAACTGCCTACAATGAGCAGTTCTTC. Together with reference TRBV11-1 and TRBJ2-1, the CDR3 gives the full variable domain: EAEVAQSPRYKITEKSQAVAFWCDPISGHATLYWYRQILGQGPELLVQFQDESVVDDSQLPKDRFSAERLKGVDSTLKIQPAELGDSAMYLCASELTAYNEQFFGPGTRLTVL.

This chain links TRBV13 with TRBJ2-1; D remains unclear. The CDR3 sequence is 13 residues long. The V end lost 4 bases, the J end lost 9 bases, and 13 bases lay between the germline ends. In germline, CDR1 is PRHDT, CDR2 FYEKMQ (reference sequence). The CDR3 DNA reads TGTGCCAGCAGCTCCCCGAAAAGTGTTGAGCAGTTCTTC. Translation gives CASSSPKSVEQFF.

This clone was seen a single time. The chain carries TRBV2 and TRBJ1-5, with D uncertain. V lost 4 bases and J lost 5, with 9 bases in between. This CDR3 is built from 13 residues. Germline V gives CDR1 SNHLY, CDR2 FYNNEI. The CDR3 region has the DNA TGTGCCAGCAGTGTGTTAGTGGATCAGCCCCAGCATTTT. Its protein product is CASSVLVDQPQHF.

The chain combines TRBV6-5 with TRBJ2-5, with D tentatively TRBD2 (7 bases). CDR1 is MNHEY and CDR2 is SVGAGI in the germline V gene. Trimming left V 5 bases short and J 1 base short, with 11 bases between. This CDR3 spans 14 amino acids. The CDR3, as DNA: TGTGCCAGCAGTGGGGGGGCCACCCAAGAGACCCAGTACTTC. Its translation: CASSGGATQETQYF.

This clone appeared a single time. The chain is built from TRBV4-2 and TRBJ2-3; the D gene is possibly TRBD1 (6 bases). CDR3 length: 15 residues. Per the germline V gene, CDR1 is LGHNA and CDR2 is YNFKEQ. V lost 3 bases and J 1 base, leaving 11 bases between the germline ends. DNA for the CDR3: TGTGCCAGCAGCCAGGAGAGGACAGGCACAGATACGCAGTATTTT. This encodes CASSQERTGTDTQYF.

The rearrangement uses TRBV11-3 and TRBJ2-3; the match to TRBD2 covers 9 bases. CDR1 and CDR2 from the germline V gene are SGHNT and YENEEA. CDR3 size: 16 residues. V lost 1 base, J lost 2 bases, and 4 bases stayed unmatched. CDR3 nucleotide sequence: TGTGCCAGCAGCTTAGGTAGCGGGAGTTACACAGATACGCAGTATTTT. Translating it yields CASSLGSGSYTDTQYF.

The chain carries TRBV30 and TRBJ2-6; D gene unclear. The CDR3 is made up of 15 amino acids. Trimming took 1 base from V and 0 from J, leaving 7 bases between them. In germline, CDR1 is GTSNPN, CDR2 SVGIG (reference sequence). CDR3 DNA: TGTGCCTGGAGTGGTGGATTCTCTGGGGCCAACGTCCTGACTTTC. Amino acids: CAWSGGFSGANVLTF.

For this clone: Other DNA sequences in the sample encode the same CDR3. This rearrangement joins TRBV29-1 to TRBJ1-1; no reliable D call. Trimming stripped 3 bases from V and 2 bases from J, with 4 bases between. CDR1 and CDR2 from the germline V gene are SQVTM and ANQGSEA. This CDR3 contains 11 residues. The chain's CDR3 is CSVDRNTEAFF. In nucleotides, the CDR3 is TGCAGCGTTGACAGAAACACTGAAGCTTTCTTT.

The chain joins TRBV7-6 to TRBJ2-7; 7 bases are shared with TRBD2. The J segment lost 5 bases and the V segment lost 1 base, leaving 11 bases of the junction unmatched. The CDR3 covers 16 residues. Germline CDR1 and CDR2: SGHVS and FNYEAQ. This CDR3 is CASSLVPVHLADEQYF. In DNA form, the CDR3 reads TGTGCCAGCAGCTTAGTTCCAGTCCACCTAGCGGACGAGCAGTACTTC.

The V call is TRBV28, the J call TRBJ2-3; 9 positions match TRBD2. Trimming took 1 base from V and 6 from J; bases not matched to a gene: 8. Germline lookup yields CDR1 MDHEN and CDR2 SYDVKM. The CDR3 has 16 amino acids. Here the CDR3 DNA reads TGTGCCAGCAGTTTATATGCGGGGGGGCCTGGTGATACGCAGTATTTT. This codes for CASSLYAGGPGDTQYF.

V gene TRBV29-1 combines with J gene TRBJ1-1; perhaps TRBD1 as D (5 bases). The CDR3 length is 11 residues. Looked up from germline, CDR1 is SQVTM and CDR2 is ANQGSEA. The CDR3 DNA is TGCGGGGTCTCTGGGGTGGACAAGACTTTCTTT. Translation gives CGVSGVDKTFF. Combining the CDR3 with reference TRBV29-1 and TRBJ1-1 gives the whole variable domain SAVISQKPSRDICQRGTSLTIQCQVDSQVTMMFWYRQQPGQSLTLIATANQGSEATYESGFVIDKFPISRPNLTFSTLTVSNMSPEDSSIYLCGVSGVDKTFFGQGTRLTVV.

V gene TRBV30 combines with J gene TRBJ1-3; D possibly corresponds to TRBD1 (5 bases). CDR1 and CDR2 (germline): GTSNPN, SVGIG (reference sequence). CDR3 length equals 15 residues. With 5 bases removed from V and 0 bases from J, the gap between germline ends came to 14 bases. DNA of the CDR3: TGTGCCTGGTTCCCCTCCCAGGGCTCTGGAAACACCATATATTTT. Its translation is CAWFPSQGSGNTIYF.

This chain uses TRBV5-4 with TRBJ2-5, with D unresolved. V shed 0 bases and J shed 7 bases, with 16 bases lying between them. The CDR3 extends over 15 amino acids. Germline V CDR1 and CDR2: SGHNT, YYREEE (reference sequence). Written as DNA, the CDR3 is TGTGCCAGCAGCTTGGATCGGTCTACTAAGAGGACCCAGTACTTC. Its protein is CASSLDRSTKRTQYF.

V usage is TRBV27 and J usage is TRBJ2-7; D is ambiguous. Germline assignment: CDR1 MNHEY and CDR2 SMNVEV (reference sequence). V gave up 5 bases and J gave up 0 bases, with 14 bases separating them. The CDR3 has 15 amino acids. CDR3 bases: TGTGCCAGCAGTCCAGGAACTTCGGGCTCCTACGAGCAGTACTTC. Translating it yields CASSPGTSGSYEQYF.

This chain connects TRBV15 to TRBJ1-1, with 7 nucleotides matching TRBD1. The V gene's germline CDR1 is LNHNV and CDR2 YYDKDF (reference sequence). The V gene end was trimmed by 0 bases and the J gene end by 4 bases; junction bases not matched to a gene: 5. The CDR3 is made up of 15 amino acids. CDR3 sequence reads: CATSRDRGLGTEAFF. The CDR3 nucleotides are TGTGCCACCAGCAGAGATAGGGGGCTCGGCACTGAAGCTTTCTTT.

This clone was seen a few times. The rearrangement links TRBV29-1 to TRBJ2-5; 9 bases are a match to TRBD2. This CDR3 comprises 15 residues. Looked up from germline, CDR1 is SQVTM and CDR2 is ANQGSEA. V dropped 0 bases and J dropped 1; count of bases not matched to a gene: 3. The CDR3 DNA follows: TGCAGCGTTGAAGAGGCGGGGGGGACCCAAGAGACCCAGTACTTC. Translating gives CSVEEAGGTQETQYF.

The chain uses TRBV7-8 and TRBJ2-5, with D perhaps matching TRBD2 (5 bases). CDR1 is SGHVS and CDR2 is FQNEAQ in the germline V gene. Trimming shortened V by 2 bases and J by 2 bases, and 12 bases separated the two germline ends. This CDR3 contains 15 residues. CDR3 in DNA: TGTGCCAGCAGCTTAAGGCGGGCGAAGCAAGAGACCCAGTACTTC. As protein: CASSLRRAKQETQYF. Complete variable domain (other parts from reference TRBV7-8 and TRBJ2-5): GAGVSQSPRYKVAKRGQDVALRCDPISGHVSLFWYQQALGQGPEFLTYFQNEAQLDKSGLPSDRFFAERPEGSVSTLKIQRTQQEDSAVYLCASSLRRAKQETQYFGPGTRLLVL.

In its sample, this clone was seen a few times. The rearrangement joins TRBV27 to TRBJ2-7; D tentatively reads TRBD1 or TRBD2 (5 bases each). The CDR3 covers 15 residues. With 9 bases removed from V and 1 base from J, the gap between germline ends came to 19 bases. The V gene's germline CDR1 is MNHEY and CDR2 SMNVEV (reference sequence). CDR3 in DNA: TGTGCCAGTAGTATGGACATCCCGGGGTCCTACGAGCAGTACTTC. Protein: CASSMDIPGSYEQYF.

V is TRBV30 and J is TRBJ1-1, with 8 bases fitting TRBD1. This CDR3 spans 13 amino acids. Germline V lookup: CDR1 GTSNPN, CDR2 SVGIG (reference sequence). Trimming at V came to 3 bases and at J to 7 bases, leaving 7 bases not matched to a gene. The CDR3 loop is CAWSLTGAHEAFF. The CDR3 coding sequence is TGTGCCTGGAGCTTGACAGGGGCCCATGAAGCTTTCTTT.

This rearrangement joins TRBV11-1 to TRBJ1-6, with 7 bases aligning to TRBD1. The germline CDR1 and CDR2 sequences are SGHAT and FQDESV (reference sequence). The CDR3 loop spans 14 amino acids. V lost 5 bases and J lost 9; bases outside the gene matches: 7. The chain's CDR3 is CASSPRDSTSPLHF. In DNA, the CDR3 is TGTGCCAGCAGCCCCAGGGACAGTACTTCACCCCTCCACTTT.

This clone was observed a few times. This sequence joins TRBV5-8 and TRBJ2-7; D gene ambiguous. The CDR3 loop spans 12 amino acids. CDR1 is SGHTS, CDR2 YDEGEE, per germline. V lost 4 bases, J lost 6 bases, and 11 bases lay in between. The DNA for the CDR3 is TGTGCCAGCAGCACCAGGCGAGGCGAGCAGTACTTC. Its translation: CASSTRRGEQYF.

The chain combines TRBV5-6 with TRBJ2-7, with D tentatively TRBD1 (5 bases). Looked up from germline, CDR1 is SGHDT and CDR2 is YYEEEE. This CDR3 comprises 15 residues. Trimming left V 2 bases short and J 3 bases short, with 15 bases between. The CDR3 DNA sequence: TGTGCCAGCAGCTTAAGGCCCGGACACCTCTACGAGCAGTACTTC. Translating it yields CASSLRPGHLYEQYF.

The V and J genes are TRBV6-1 and TRBJ1-1, with a possible D match to TRBD1 (6 bases). The V gene lost 4 bases and the J gene lost 2 bases, with 17 bases spanning the gap. CDR3 size: 16 residues. Germline CDR1 and CDR2: MNHNS and SASEGT. CDR3 coding DNA: TGTGCCAGCAGTGTCCTTGCAGGGGTACCTAACACTGAAGCTTTCTTT. It codes for CASSVLAGVPNTEAFF.

This clone was seen a handful of times. The rearrangement links TRBV7-2 to TRBJ2-3; tentative D call: TRBD1 (5 bases). The CDR3 extends over 16 amino acids. V lost 3 bases and J 0 bases, leaving 13 bases between the germline ends. Germline CDR1 and CDR2: SGHTA and FQGNSA. CDR3 sequence (DNA): TGTGCCAGCAGCTTCGACAGAAGCGCTAGCACAGATACGCAGTATTTT. Its protein product is CASSFDRSASTDTQYF.

This rearrangement joins TRBV6-5 to TRBJ1-4; the match to TRBD1 covers 11 bases. Germline V gives CDR1 MNHEY, CDR2 SVGAGI. This CDR3 region has 15 residues. Unmatched junction bases numbered 7, after V lost 6 bases and J lost 7 bases. CDR3 coding DNA: TGTGCCAGCAGCAGGGACAGGGGGGAGGTTGAAAAACTGTTTTTT. Protein product: CASSRDRGEVEKLFF.